Sequencing of this T cell receptor beta chain was carried out in a study of blood T cell repertoires in COVID-19. Study overall: Donors in the United States, Italy and Spain gave samples during acute or convalescent COVID-19. The analysed material was cDNA or gDNA that came from T cells, B-cell-depleted T cells, or PBMCs.

This CDR3 has 14 amino acids. The germline V gene encodes CDR1 SGHRS and CDR2 YFSETQ. V was trimmed by 2 bases and J by 3 bases, leaving 8 bases between them. In the original processing: Counts of nucleated cells, estimated from reference gene primer amplification, were obtained. Clones were read by immunoSEQ multiplex PCR, and TCRdb kept only the in-frame ones, dropping some. D and trimming were read from the DNA, whereas the V and J calls and clone size are those reported in that table. The repertoire holds over 9,500 clones, with around 78% as singletons. The clonotype originates from a human donor in a cohort sampled during active COVID-19. The rearrangement links TRBV5-1 to TRBJ2-2, with TRBD1 as a possible D gene (5 bases). The sequencing sample was made of peripheral blood. The CDR3 region has the DNA TGCGCCAGCAGCTTCACAGGAGACACCGGGGAGCTGTTTTTT. Amino acids: CASSFTGDTGELFF.